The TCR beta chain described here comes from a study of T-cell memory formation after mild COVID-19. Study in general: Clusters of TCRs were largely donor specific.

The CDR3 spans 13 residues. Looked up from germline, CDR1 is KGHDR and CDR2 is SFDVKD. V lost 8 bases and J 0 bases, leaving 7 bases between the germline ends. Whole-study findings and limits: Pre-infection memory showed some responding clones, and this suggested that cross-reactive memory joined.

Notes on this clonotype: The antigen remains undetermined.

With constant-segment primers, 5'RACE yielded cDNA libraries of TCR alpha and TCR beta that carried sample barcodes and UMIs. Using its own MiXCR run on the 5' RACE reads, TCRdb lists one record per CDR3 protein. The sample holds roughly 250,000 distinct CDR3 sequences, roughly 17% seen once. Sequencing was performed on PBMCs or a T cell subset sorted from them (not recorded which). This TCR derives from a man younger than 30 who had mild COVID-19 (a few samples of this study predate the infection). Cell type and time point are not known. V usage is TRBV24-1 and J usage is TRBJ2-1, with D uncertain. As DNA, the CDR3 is TGTGCCACCATGGGTAGCTCCTACAATGAGCAGTTCTTC. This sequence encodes CATMGSSYNEQFF.